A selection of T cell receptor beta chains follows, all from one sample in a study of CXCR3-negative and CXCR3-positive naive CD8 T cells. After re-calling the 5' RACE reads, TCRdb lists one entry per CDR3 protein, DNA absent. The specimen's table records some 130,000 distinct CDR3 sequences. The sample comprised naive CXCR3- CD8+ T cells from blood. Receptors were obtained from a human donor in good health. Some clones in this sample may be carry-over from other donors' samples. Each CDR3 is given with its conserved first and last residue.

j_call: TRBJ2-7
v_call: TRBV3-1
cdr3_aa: CASSQEQTVSYEQYF

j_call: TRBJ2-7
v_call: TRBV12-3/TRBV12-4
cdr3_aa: CASSPTPYEQYF

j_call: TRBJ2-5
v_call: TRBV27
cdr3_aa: CASRAGGALPQETQYF

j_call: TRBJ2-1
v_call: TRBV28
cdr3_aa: CASNIRTSGDNEQFF

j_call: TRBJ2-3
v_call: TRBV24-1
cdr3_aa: CATRTPGTDTQYF

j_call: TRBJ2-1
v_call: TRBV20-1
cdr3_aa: CSAIGLAGDRPHNEQFF

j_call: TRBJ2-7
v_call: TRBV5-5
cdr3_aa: CASSLQVPIYEQYF

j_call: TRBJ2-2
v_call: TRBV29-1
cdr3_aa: CSALIVTDTGELFF

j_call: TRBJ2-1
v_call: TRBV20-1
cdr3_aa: CSASEDRAYNEQFF

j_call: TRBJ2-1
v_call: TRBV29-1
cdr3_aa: CSVRTGENEQFF

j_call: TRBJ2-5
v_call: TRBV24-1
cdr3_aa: CATSDFGTEQETQYF

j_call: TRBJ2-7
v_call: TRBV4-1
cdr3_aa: CASSQLNQQKMIYEQYF

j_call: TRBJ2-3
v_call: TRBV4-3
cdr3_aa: CASSQDPGTGSTDTQYF

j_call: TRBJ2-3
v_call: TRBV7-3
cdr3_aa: CASSLTGTGGTDTQYF

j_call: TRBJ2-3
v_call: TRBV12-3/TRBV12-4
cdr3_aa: CASSLRGDTDTQYF

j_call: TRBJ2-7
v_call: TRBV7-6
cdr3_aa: CASSPTPGGTYEQYF

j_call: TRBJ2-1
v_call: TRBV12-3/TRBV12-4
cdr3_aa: CASSPLAGGDNEQFF

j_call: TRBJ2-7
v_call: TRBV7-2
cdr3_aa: CASSFDYQYEQYF

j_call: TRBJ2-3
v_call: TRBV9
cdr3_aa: CASSGSALGPDTQYF

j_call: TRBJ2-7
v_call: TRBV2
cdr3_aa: CASSDISYEQYF

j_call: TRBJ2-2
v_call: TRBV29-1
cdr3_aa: CSVEDEANTGELFF

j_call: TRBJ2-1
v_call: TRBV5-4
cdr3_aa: CASSPGLADSYNEQFF

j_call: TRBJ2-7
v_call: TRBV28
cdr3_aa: CASSQGPGYEQYF

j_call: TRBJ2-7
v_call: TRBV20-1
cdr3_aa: CSAPDSVAYEQYF

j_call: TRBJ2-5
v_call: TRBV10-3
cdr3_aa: CAISESLEQETQYF

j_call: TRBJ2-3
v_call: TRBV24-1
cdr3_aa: CATRGASGGLTDTQYF

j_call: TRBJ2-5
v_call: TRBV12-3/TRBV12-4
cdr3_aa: CASTSRLAGWETQYF

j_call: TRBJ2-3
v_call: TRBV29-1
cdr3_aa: CSVEELGTGGADTQYF

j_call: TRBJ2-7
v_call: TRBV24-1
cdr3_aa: CATSGGTEEYEQYF

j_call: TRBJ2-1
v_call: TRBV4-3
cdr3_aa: CASSQAGSGRGNNEQFF

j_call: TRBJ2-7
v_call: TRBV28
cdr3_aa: CASSFQSSYEQYF

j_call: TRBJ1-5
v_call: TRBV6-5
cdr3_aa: CASRLSRTPTENQPQHF

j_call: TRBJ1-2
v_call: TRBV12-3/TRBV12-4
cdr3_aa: CASSRGGTANYGYTF

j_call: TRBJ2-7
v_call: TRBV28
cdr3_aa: CASRGVRDGYEQYF

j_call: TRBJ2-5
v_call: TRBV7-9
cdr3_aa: CASSPTLAGGTNQETQYF

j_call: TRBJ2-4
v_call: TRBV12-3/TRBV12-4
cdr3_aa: CASGNRVVAKNIQYF

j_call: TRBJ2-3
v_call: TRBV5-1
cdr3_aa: CASSLASPDTQYF

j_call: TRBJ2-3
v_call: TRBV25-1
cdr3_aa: CASGDRGDTQYF

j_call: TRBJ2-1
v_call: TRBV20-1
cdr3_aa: CSAIRGESSYNEQFF

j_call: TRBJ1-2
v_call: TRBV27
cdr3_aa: CASKQQGARSANYGYTF

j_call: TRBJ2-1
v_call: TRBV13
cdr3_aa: CASSAAQGRYEQFF

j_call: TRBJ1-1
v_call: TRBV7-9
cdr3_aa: CASSLATGGNTEAFF

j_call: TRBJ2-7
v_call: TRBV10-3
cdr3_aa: CAISESKTGTGVPYEQYF

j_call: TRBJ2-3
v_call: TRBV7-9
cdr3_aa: CASSLGAGLDTQYF

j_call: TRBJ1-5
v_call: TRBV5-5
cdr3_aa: CASSFYGHGGSNQPQHF

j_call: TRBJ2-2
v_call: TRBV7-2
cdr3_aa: CASSSDRPNTGELFF

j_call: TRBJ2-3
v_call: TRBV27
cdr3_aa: CASSLWTAHLITDTQYF

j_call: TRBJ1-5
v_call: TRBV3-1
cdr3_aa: CASSQGFNWVQPQHF

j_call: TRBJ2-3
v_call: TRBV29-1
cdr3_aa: CSMNSGRLRDTQYF